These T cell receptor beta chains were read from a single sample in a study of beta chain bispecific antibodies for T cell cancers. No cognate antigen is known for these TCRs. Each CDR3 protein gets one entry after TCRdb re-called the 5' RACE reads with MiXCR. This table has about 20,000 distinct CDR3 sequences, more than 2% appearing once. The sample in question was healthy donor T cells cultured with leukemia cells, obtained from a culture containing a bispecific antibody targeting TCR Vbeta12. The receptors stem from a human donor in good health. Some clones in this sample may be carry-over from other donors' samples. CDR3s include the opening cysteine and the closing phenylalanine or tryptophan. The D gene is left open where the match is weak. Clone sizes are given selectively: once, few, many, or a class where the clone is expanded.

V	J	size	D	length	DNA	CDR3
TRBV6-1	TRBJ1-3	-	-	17	TGTGCCAGCACAAGGGAGTTCGGTCCGTCCTCTGGAAACACCATATATTTT	CASTREFGPSSGNTIYF
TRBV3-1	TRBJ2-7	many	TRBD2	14	TGTGCCAGCAGCCAAGTGCGGGGGACCCACGAGCAGTACTTC	CASSQVRGTHEQYF
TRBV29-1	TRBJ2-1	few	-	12	TGCAGCGTTCACCTGGCCTCGGGTGAGCAGTTCTTC	CSVHLASGEQFF
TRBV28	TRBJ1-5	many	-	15	TGTGCCAGCAGTTTCGGCGGGGATAGCAATCAGCCCCAGCATTTT	CASSFGGDSNQPQHF
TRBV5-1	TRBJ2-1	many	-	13	TGCGCCAGCAGCTTGTTGGGTCCAGATGAGCAGTTCTTC	CASSLLGPDEQFF
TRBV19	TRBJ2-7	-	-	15	TGTGCCAGTAGTATCGAACCGGGCCCGTTCGGCGAGCAGTACTTC	CASSIEPGPFGEQYF
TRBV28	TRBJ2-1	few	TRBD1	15	TGTGCCAGCAGCCCCCCGGTAGGACAGGGGAGTGAGCAGTTCTTC	CASSPPVGQGSEQFF
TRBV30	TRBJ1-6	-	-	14	TGTGCCTGGAGTGCGGGAGCCGGTAATTCACCCCTCCACTTT	CAWSAGAGNSPLHF
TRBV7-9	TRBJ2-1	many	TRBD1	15	TGTGCCAGCAGCTTAGCGGGGGACAGGGGCCTTGAGCAGTTCTTC	CASSLAGDRGLEQFF
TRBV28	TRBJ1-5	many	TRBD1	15	TGTGCCAGCAGTAGTACAGGGGGTCGGGATCAGCCCCAGCATTTT	CASSSTGGRDQPQHF
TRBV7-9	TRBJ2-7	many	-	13	TGTGCCAGCAGCTTAGTCCAGACCTACGAGCAGTACTTC	CASSLVQTYEQYF
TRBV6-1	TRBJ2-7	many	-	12	TGTGCCAGCGGTCCCTGGGACTACGAGCAGTACTTC	CASGPWDYEQYF
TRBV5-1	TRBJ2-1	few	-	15	TGCGCCAGCAGCTTGGTGTCTTGGGACTACAATGAGCAGTTCTTC	CASSLVSWDYNEQFF
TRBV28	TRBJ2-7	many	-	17	TGTGCCAGCAGTTGGGGATACGGGAAGGGATCCTACTACGAGCAGTACTTC	CASSWGYGKGSYYEQYF
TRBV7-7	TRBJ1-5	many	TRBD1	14	TGTGCTAGCAGCTTCGGACAGGTGGTAGAGCCCCAGCATTTT	CASSFGQVVEPQHF
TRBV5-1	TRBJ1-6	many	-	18	TGCGCCAGCAGCTTGGGGGACCGGACCAGCTCCTATAATTCACCCCTCCACTTT	CASSLGDRTSSYNSPLHF
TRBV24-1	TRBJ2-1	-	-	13	TGTGCCACCTTTGACGCGGATCTCAATGAGCAGTTCTTC	CATFDADLNEQFF
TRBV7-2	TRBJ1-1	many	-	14	TGTGCCAGCAGCTGGGGGTGGGGCGACACTGAAGCTTTCTTT	CASSWGWGDTEAFF
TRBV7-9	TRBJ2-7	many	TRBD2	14	TGTGCCAGCAGCCCCCTTGGGGGGGGCTACGAGCAGTACTTC	CASSPLGGGYEQYF
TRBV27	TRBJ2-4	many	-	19	TGTGCCAGCAGTTTATACCGACGTGGGGTGGCGGGGAACAAAAACATTCAGTACTTC	CASSLYRRGVAGNKNIQYF
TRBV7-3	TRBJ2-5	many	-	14	TGTGCCAGCAGCCGACCGGGGGATCAAGAGACCCAGTACTTC	CASSRPGDQETQYF
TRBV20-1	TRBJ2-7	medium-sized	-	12	TGCAGTGCTCCGGGGAGGGGGTACGAGCAGTACTTC	CSAPGRGYEQYF